This TCR beta chain derives from a study of spatial heterogeneity in lung cancer. Time point denoted: sample taken at primary tumor resection. Donation came from about 72 patients with untreated early-stage non-small cell lung cancer. From tumor, nontumor lung or frozen PBMC, whole RNA was taken unsorted for sequencing. Overall study results and limits: The study found ubiquitous expanded tumor TCRs in blood more at resection than follow-up.

Unique molecular identifiers, one per molecule, were present on every TCR cDNA molecule. TCRdb re-called the 5' RACE reads with MiXCR, one entry per CDR3 protein. The sample lists approximately 92,000 distinct CDR3 sequences, 12% occurring once. Trimming stripped 2 bases from V and 7 bases from J, with 12 bases between. The CDR3 sequence is 14 residues long. As for this clonotype: Its matching antigen is unknown.

This sequence originates from a male donor with early-stage non-small cell lung cancer. The material sequenced was PBMCs, taken at surgery. The V gene is TRBV12-3 or TRBV12-4, the J gene TRBJ1-5; the D is unclear. CDR3 bases: TGTGCCAGCAGTTTACAACCGTGGAGGCAGCCCCAGCATTTT. It specifies CASSLQPWRQPQHF.